A selection of T cell receptor beta chains follows, all from one sample in a study of CD8+CD57+ T cells in acquired aplastic anemia. TCRdb called the reads again in MiXCR, with one record for every CDR3 protein. Here the sample spans about 180,000 distinct CDR3 sequences, 48% being singletons. The sample was sorted CD4+, CD8+, or CD8+CD57+ T cells (not recorded which) from PBMCs. These TCRs come from a human donor with aplastic anemia. Each CDR3 is given with its conserved first and last residue.

CASSPGGRGGADTQYF,TRBV5-1
CASSAPGRGGNEQFF,TRBV5-4
CASSEGERSYNEQFF,TRBV2
CASRAAAGGPLQETQYF,TRBV2
CASSLRQGEQPQHF,TRBV12-3/TRBV12-4
CAISVAVMAGELFF,TRBV10-3
CATLGGAQTGDLFF,TRBV6-1
CARSPDGAPYEQYF,TRBV2
CASSSQGARGYTF,TRBV12-3/TRBV12-4
CARCFRADTEAFF,TRBV12-3/TRBV12-4
CASSARQGLLAKNIQYF,TRBV7-9
CASQTSGGAGETQYF,TRBV12-3/TRBV12-4
CAISDHFGTDLYHYGYTF,TRBV10-3
CSVEERGGTEAFF,TRBV29-1
CASSYGQGFSYNSPLHF,TRBV6-5
CSASATSNQPQHF,TRBV20-1
CASSKAQGASGELFF,TRBV7-3
CASSFKVGDTQYF,TRBV7-8
CASSLAGGTGAYEQYF,TRBV5-5
CASSFKETQYF,TRBV7-9
CASSFSGGNTIYF,TRBV7-4